The rows below give T cell receptor beta chains drawn from one sample of a study of regulatory T cells in long-lasting Graves disease. TCRdb analysed the multiplex PCR reads with MiXCR anew, one entry per CDR3 protein. This sample has approximately 540,000 distinct CDR3 sequences, with approximately 12% found just once. This sample also appeared in a second study, on T cells in Graves' hyperthyroidism and ophthalmopathy.

Sequencing used peripheral blood mononuclear cells (PBMCs), obtained at new diagnosis, from a patient treated with antithyroid drugs. Receptor source: a woman aged 25 to 39 with Graves disease. Both conserved end residues are part of each CDR3. Fields, in order: D gene, clone size, V gene, J gene, CDR3 DNA, CDR3 protein. A D gene is named only where the DNA matches it firmly. Size values are once, few and many counts, or a class for expanded clones, and some rows have none.

NA,NA,TRBV10-2,TRBJ2-1,TGCGCCAGCAGTCCCAATCGTGCGGATGAGCAGTTCTTC,CASSPNRADEQFF
TRBD1,NA,TRBV19,TRBJ1-1,TGTGCCAGTACCCGGACAGGGGGCAACACTGAAGCTTTCTTT,CASTRTGGNTEAFF
TRBD2,few,TRBV12-3/TRBV12-4,TRBJ2-1,TGTGCCAGCAGTTTAGGGACTAGCGGGAGCAAGCAGTTCTTC,CASSLGTSGSKQFF
NA,many,TRBV5-8,TRBJ1-1,TGTGCCAGCAGTCAACAGCAGGGGCAGGGCACTGAAGCTTTCTTT,CASSQQQGQGTEAFF
TRBD2,NA,TRBV20-1,TRBJ2-7,TGCAGTGTTCCGGGCGTGGGGGGGTACGAGCAGTACTTC,CSVPGVGGYEQYF
NA,NA,TRBV7-2,TRBJ1-5,TGTGCCAGCAGCTTAGTCGGGGCACAACATCAGCCCCAGCATTTT,CASSLVGAQHQPQHF
NA,NA,TRBV30,TRBJ2-1,TGTGCCTGGAGTCGCGGGGCCCCAGTAATGCGGAGTGAGCAGTTCTTC,CAWSRGAPVMRSEQFF
NA,many,TRBV10-3,TRBJ2-3,TGTGCCATCAGTGAGACACCAGATACGCAGTATTTT,CAISETPDTQYF
NA,NA,TRBV28,TRBJ2-5,TGTGCCACCAGGCGACTACGACGGGCGGCTCAAGGGACCCAGTACTTC,CATRRLRRAAQGTQYF
NA,many,TRBV20-1,TRBJ1-1,TGCAGTGCTAGACGAGGGGAGGGCATGAACACTGAAGCTTTCTTT,CSARRGEGMNTEAFF
NA,many,TRBV6-1,TRBJ1-3,TGTGCCAGCAGCTCCGATGGAAACACCATATATTTT,CASSSDGNTIYF
NA,many,TRBV27,TRBJ1-2,TGTGCCAGCAGTCCGAGGGGTCTTGAAGGCTACACCTTC,CASSPRGLEGYTF
NA,few,TRBV9,TRBJ1-5,TGTGCCAGCAGCAAACGGGGGGAGGGCAATCAGCCCCAGCATTTT,CASSKRGEGNQPQHF
NA,few,TRBV6-5,TRBJ1-6,TGTGCCAGCAGTTACTCGACAGGAGATAATTCACCCCTCCACTTT,CASSYSTGDNSPLHF
NA,NA,TRBV5-5,TRBJ2-7,TGTGCCAGCAGCTTCACAGGGCGTAACTACGAGCAGTACTTC,CASSFTGRNYEQYF
NA,few,TRBV29-1,TRBJ2-7,TGCAGCGTTGAAATTACCTACGAGCAGTACTTC,CSVEITYEQYF
NA,many,TRBV11-1,TRBJ2-5,TGTGCCAGCAGCTTAAGGAAGACTAGTGTTCACCAAGAGACCCAGTACTTC,CASSLRKTSVHQETQYF
NA,many,TRBV29-1,TRBJ2-7,TGCAGCGCCACGAGGGGGACACAGGCCTACGAGCAGTACTTC,CSATRGTQAYEQYF
NA,many,TRBV27,TRBJ1-4,TGTGCCAGCACCCTATCCGGGACTAAAAGAAGCGGGGGTGAAAAACTGTTTTTT,CASTLSGTKRSGGEKLFF
TRBD1,few,TRBV28,TRBJ1-2,TGTGCCAGCAGTTGGGACAGGCTGGCCTATGGCTACACCTTC,CASSWDRLAYGYTF
TRBD2,NA,TRBV4-2,TRBJ2-1,TGTGCCAGCAGCCCCCTTAGCGGGGGAAAGAGGAATGAGCAGTTCTTC,CASSPLSGGKRNEQFF